This TCR beta chain originates from a study of blood T cells in healthy people across ages. Peripheral blood from each donor was collected in a volume of approximately 9.2 milliliters. A second roughly 6 to 11 cycle PCR used barcoded and J-beta primers. In TCRdb, the 5' RACE reads were re-called with MiXCR into one record per CDR3 protein. The sample shows about 640,000 distinct CDR3 sequences, under 70% of them seen only once. This CDR3 spans 15 amino acids. The V and J ends lost 0 bases and 5 bases respectively, with 16 bases between them. CDR1 and CDR2 from the germline V gene are DFQATT and SNEGSKA (reference sequence).

This receptor was identified in a man in his sixties in good health. Sequenced input: blood. The rearrangement links TRBV20-1 to TRBJ2-5; D might be TRBD1 (7 bases). The DNA of the CDR3 is TGCAGTGCTAGAGATCTGGGCAGGGGGGTGGAGACCCAGTACTTC. This translates into CSARDLGRGVETQYF.